This record concerns one T cell receptor beta chain sequence. This sample is drawn from a study of control samples from healthy donors and cancer patients. This CDR3 contains 14 residues. V dropped 4 bases and J dropped 0 bases, with 9 bases sitting between them. Germline lookup yields CDR1 ENHRY and CDR2 SYGVKD. Generated by immunoSEQ multiplex PCR, the TCRdb table keeps only in-frame clones and is missing some. The sample has roughly 80,000 clones, approximately 90% seen once; the top ten hold more than 5.5%. This chain joins TRBV10-3 and TRBJ1-1; D is perhaps TRBD1 (5 bases). This sequence was found in a woman between 45 and 60 years old in good health. The specimen was blood. The CDR3 DNA reads TGTGCCATCAGTGGGGCAGGGATGAACACTGAAGCTTTCTTT. Translation: CAISGAGMNTEAFF.